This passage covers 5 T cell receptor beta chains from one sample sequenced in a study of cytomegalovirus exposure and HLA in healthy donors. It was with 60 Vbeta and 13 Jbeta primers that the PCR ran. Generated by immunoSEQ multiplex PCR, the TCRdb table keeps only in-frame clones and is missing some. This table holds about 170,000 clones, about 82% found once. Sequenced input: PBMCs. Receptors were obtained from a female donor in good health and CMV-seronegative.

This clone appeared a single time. CDR3 region: CASSLVGKATEQFF. As DNA, the CDR3 is TGTGCCAGCAGCTTAGTCGGGAAGGCGACTGAGCAGTTCTTC. V gene TRBV7-2 combines with J gene TRBJ2-1, with a tentative D call TRBD2 (5 bases). The CDR3 sequence is 14 residues long. The germline V gene encodes CDR1 SGHTA and CDR2 FQGNSA. V gave up 1 base and J gave up 9 bases, with 13 bases separating them.

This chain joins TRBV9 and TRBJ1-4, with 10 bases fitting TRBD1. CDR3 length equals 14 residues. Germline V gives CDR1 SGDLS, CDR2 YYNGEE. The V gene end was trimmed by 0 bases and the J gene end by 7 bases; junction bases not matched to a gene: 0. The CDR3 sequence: CASSVGDRGEKLFF. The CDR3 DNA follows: TGTGCCAGCAGCGTAGGGGACAGGGGTGAAAAACTGTTTTTT.

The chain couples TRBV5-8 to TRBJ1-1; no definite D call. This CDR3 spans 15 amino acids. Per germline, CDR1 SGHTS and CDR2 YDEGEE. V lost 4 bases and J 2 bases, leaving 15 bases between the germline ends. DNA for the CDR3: TGTGCCAGCAGCCTTACCGGGAACACAAACACTGAAGCTTTCTTT. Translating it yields CASSLTGNTNTEAFF.

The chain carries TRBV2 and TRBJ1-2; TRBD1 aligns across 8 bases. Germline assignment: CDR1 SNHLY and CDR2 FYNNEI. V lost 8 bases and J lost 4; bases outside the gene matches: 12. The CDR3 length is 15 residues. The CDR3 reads CASVSTGEIRYGYTF. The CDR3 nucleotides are TGTGCCAGCGTTTCGACAGGGGAAATTCGCTATGGCTACACCTTC. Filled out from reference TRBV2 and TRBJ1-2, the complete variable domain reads EPEVTQTPSHQVTQMGQEVILRCVPISNHLYFYWYRQILGQKVEFLVSFYNNEISEKSEIFDDQFSVERPDGSNFTLKIRSTKLEDSAMYFCASVSTGEIRYGYTFGSGTRLTVV.

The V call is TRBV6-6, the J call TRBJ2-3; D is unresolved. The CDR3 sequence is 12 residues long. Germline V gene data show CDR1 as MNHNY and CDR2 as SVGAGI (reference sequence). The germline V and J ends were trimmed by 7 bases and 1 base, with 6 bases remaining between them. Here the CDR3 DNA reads TGTGCCAGCACCCCAGGCACAGATACGCAGTATTTT. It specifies CASTPGTDTQYF.